One sample yielded the 25 T cell receptor beta chains listed below, sequenced in a study of blood T cell repertoires in COVID-19. Measured with immunoSEQ multiplex PCR; TCRdb has only the in-frame clones, and not every one. The sample contains 200,000 to 250,000 clones, 88% of which appear only once. Sequences were obtained from peripheral blood. These receptors all stem from a man between 65 and 85 years old with acute or convalescent COVID-19.

The rearrangement joins TRBV6-6 to TRBJ2-7; 7 bases align to TRBD2. V shed 7 bases, J shed 2 bases, and the junction held 11 bases outside the gene matches. This CDR3 region has 15 residues. Germline V lookup: CDR1 MNHNY, CDR2 SVGAGI (reference sequence). CDR3 bases: TGTGCCAGCACCCCTAGAGGGAGGGGAACCTACGAGCAGTACTTC. Protein: CASTPRGRGTYEQYF.

This clone was seen only once. The chain recombines TRBV30 with TRBJ2-2; 8 nucleotides agree with TRBD2. V was pared by 0 bases and J by 4 bases, with 7 bases of the junction left unmatched. This CDR3 has 16 amino acids. CDR1 GTSNPN and CDR2 SVGIG come from the germline V gene (reference sequence). The CDR3 spells CAWSVFVAGITGELFF. Written as DNA, the CDR3 is TGTGCCTGGAGTGTATTTGTAGCGGGGATCACCGGGGAGCTGTTTTTT.

The chain employs TRBV20-1 and TRBJ2-7; 7 nucleotides agree with TRBD1. After removal of 3 bases from V and 7 bases from J, the junction contained 9 bases not matched to a gene. This CDR3 is built from 13 residues. Germline V lookup: CDR1 DFQATT, CDR2 SNEGSKA (reference sequence). The CDR3 sequence: CSASLQGFGEQYF. In DNA, the CDR3 is TGCAGTGCTAGTTTACAGGGGTTCGGAGAGCAGTACTTC.

This sequence joins TRBV30 and TRBJ2-7; TRBD2 matches at 8 bases. CDR3 length: 11 residues. The V gene's germline CDR1 is GTSNPN and CDR2 SVGIG (reference sequence). After removal of 5 bases from V and 3 bases from J, the junction contained 0 bases not matched to a gene. DNA of the CDR3: TGTGCCTGGGGGACTAGCTACGAGCAGTACTTC. Protein sequence: CAWGTSYEQYF.

The V call is TRBV4-3, the J call TRBJ2-1, with TRBD2 matching 10 bases. V lost 0 bases, J lost 0 bases, and 5 bases stayed unmatched. The CDR3 runs 18 residues. Looked up from germline, CDR1 is LGHNA and CDR2 is YSLEER. The CDR3 loop reads CASSQDPASGSSYNEQFF. In nucleotides, the CDR3 is TGCGCCAGCAGCCAAGACCCCGCTAGCGGGAGCTCCTACAATGAGCAGTTCTTC.

This sequence joins TRBV5-1 and TRBJ2-3; TRBD1 matches at 7 bases. The ends lost 1 base at V and 0 bases at J; junction bases unmatched: 2. CDR3 size: 15 residues. The V gene's germline CDR1 is SGHRS and CDR2 YFSETQ. The CDR3 loop reads CASSLSTGSTDTQYF. The DNA for the CDR3 is TGCGCCAGCAGCTTGTCGACAGGGAGCACAGATACGCAGTATTTT.

This chain joins TRBV5-1 and TRBJ2-5; 8 bases are a match to TRBD1. Looked up from germline, CDR1 is SGHRS and CDR2 is YFSETQ. V trimming: 5 bases; J trimming: 1 base; junction bases outside the gene matches: 4. The CDR3 extends over 14 amino acids. The CDR3 sequence: CASSVGTGQETQYF. DNA for the CDR3: TGCGCCAGCAGTGTTGGGACAGGCCAAGAGACCCAGTACTTC. Based on the CDR3 plus reference TRBV5-1 and TRBJ2-5, the full variable domain is KAGVTQTPRYLIKTRGQQVTLSCSPISGHRSVSWYQQTPGQGLQFLFEYFSETQRNKGNFPGRFSGRQFSNSRSEMNVSTLELGDSALYLCASSVGTGQETQYFGPGTRLLVL.

This chain connects TRBV7-2 to TRBJ2-7; 12 nucleotides line up with TRBD1. V trimming: 5 bases; J trimming: 5 bases; junction bases outside the gene matches: 7. This CDR3 has 15 amino acids. Germline V gene data show CDR1 as SGHTA and CDR2 as FQGNSA. The CDR3 protein is CASSPGTGGLDEQYF. The CDR3 DNA reads as TGTGCCAGCAGCCCGGGGACAGGGGGCTTAGACGAGCAGTACTTC.

V usage is TRBV10-3 and J usage is TRBJ2-3; TRBD1 aligns across 9 bases. The germline V gene has CDR1 ENHRY and CDR2 SYGVKD. CDR3 size: 15 residues. V lost 7 bases and J lost 2; bases outside the gene matches: 7. The CDR3 spells CAIKRQGDDTDTQYF. The CDR3 region has the DNA TGTGCCATCAAGAGACAGGGGGACGACACAGATACGCAGTATTTT.

The sample holds a few counts of this clone. This chain uses TRBV30 with TRBJ1-1; a possible D gene is TRBD1 (6 bases). Germline V gene data show CDR1 as GTSNPN and CDR2 as SVGIG (reference sequence). The CDR3 runs to 14 residues. V was shortened by 3 bases and J by 6 bases, with 17 bases between the two germline ends. The CDR3 here is CAWRKTGSYSEAFF. The CDR3 DNA is TGTGCCTGGAGGAAGACAGGTTCATATTCTGAAGCTTTCTTT.

This sequence joins TRBV28 and TRBJ2-7, with 13 bases fitting TRBD2. In germline, CDR1 is MDHEN, CDR2 SYDVKM. The CDR3 covers 15 residues. After removal of 6 bases from V and 7 bases from J, the junction contained 9 bases not matched to a gene. CDR3 sequence reads: CASRVLAGGPREQYF. CDR3 nucleotides: TGTGCCAGCAGAGTACTAGCGGGAGGGCCGCGGGAGCAGTACTTC.

This sequence joins TRBV19 and TRBJ1-1, with 9 bases matching TRBD1. V gave up 10 bases and J gave up 6 bases; unmatched junction bases: 15. Looked up from germline, CDR1 is LNHDA and CDR2 is SQIVND (reference sequence). The CDR3 contains 15 residues. DNA of the CDR3: TGTGCCACGAGAGGGGGACAGGGAGCCCTCTCTGAAGCTTTCTTT. Protein product: CATRGGQGALSEAFF.

The genes are TRBV10-3 and TRBJ2-7; maybe TRBD1 (6 bases). Germline V gene sequence: CDR1 ENHRY, CDR2 SYGVKD. The CDR3 contains 14 residues. Trimming took 1 base from V and 1 from J, leaving 8 bases between them. The CDR3, as DNA: TGTGCCATCAGTGAGTTGCAGGGGTCCTACGAGCAGTACTTC. This sequence encodes CAISELQGSYEQYF.

The V call is TRBV7-9, the J call TRBJ2-1; D unresolved. CDR1 and CDR2 from the germline V gene are SEHNR and FQNEAQ (reference sequence). This CDR3 spans 16 amino acids. Trimming shortened V by 1 base and J by 4 bases, and 14 bases separated the two germline ends. CDR3 in amino acids: CASSLGGVASYNEQFF. CDR3 DNA sequence: TGTGCCAGCAGCTTAGGCGGTGTAGCTTCATACAATGAGCAGTTCTTC. The full variable domain, in which reference TRBV7-9 and TRBJ2-1 provide the parts outside the CDR3, is DTGVSQNPRHKITKRGQNVTFRCDPISEHNRLYWYRQTLGQGPEFLTYFQNEAQLEKSRLLSDRFSAERPKGSFSTLEIQRTEQGDSAMYLCASSLGGVASYNEQFFGPGTRLTVL.

The chain has TRBV28 and TRBJ1-1, with D unclear. Trimming removed 2 bases at V and 1 base at J, with 2 bases between. Germline V CDR1 and CDR2: MDHEN, SYDVKM. CDR3 length equals 12 residues. The CDR3 sequence: CASSLQNTEAFF. The CDR3 DNA reads TGTGCCAGCAGTTTACAGAACACTGAAGCTTTCTTT.

The rearrangement joins TRBV5-6 to TRBJ2-5, with 10 bases identical to TRBD2. J gave up 1 base and V 9 bases, and 9 bases lay outside the gene matches. The CDR3 is 15 residues long. Looked up from germline, CDR1 is SGHDT and CDR2 is YYEEEE. The CDR3, as DNA: TGTGCCACCATCAAGAGACTAGCGGGCCAAGAGACCCAGTACTTC. Residues: CATIKRLAGQETQYF.

The rearrangement uses TRBV5-5 and TRBJ2-7; 7 bases line up with TRBD2. CDR3 size: 14 residues. Trimming at V came to 1 base and at J to 4 bases, leaving 5 bases not matched to a gene. Germline CDR1 SGHKS, CDR2 YYEKEE (reference sequence). The CDR3 sequence is CASSLQGGRYEQYF. CDR3 coding DNA: TGTGCCAGCAGCTTGCAGGGAGGGCGGTACGAGCAGTACTTC.

This chain joins TRBV5-5 and TRBJ1-1; 10 bases are a match to TRBD1. CDR1 and CDR2 from the germline V gene are SGHKS and YYEKEE (reference sequence). J lost 1 base, V lost 5 bases, and 2 bases had no gene match. The CDR3 sequence is 14 residues long. The CDR3 sequence is CASRRDRGNTEAFF. CDR3 nucleotides: TGTGCCAGCAGACGGGACAGGGGGAACACTGAAGCTTTCTTT.

This chain joins TRBV7-2 and TRBJ1-1, with 7 bases lining up with TRBD1. Germline V gene sequence: CDR1 SGHTA, CDR2 FQGNSA. This CDR3 contains 13 residues. J gave up 0 bases and V 8 bases, and 3 bases lay outside the gene matches. In DNA, the CDR3 is TGTGCCAGCCTGGGACAGATGAACACTGAAGCTTTCTTT. Translation: CASLGQMNTEAFF.

This clone was counted a few times. At one end, the junction sequence differs from germline, possibly due to a read error. The V and J genes are TRBV20-1 and TRBJ2-7, with no clear D. This CDR3 is 11 amino acids long. CDR1 is DFQATT, CDR2 SNEGSKA, per germline (reference sequence). CDR3 nucleotide sequence: TGCAGTGCCCCGAACCCCCGAACACCGTTTTTC. This translates into CSAPNPRTPFF.

This chain uses TRBV5-1 with TRBJ2-3; 11 nucleotides line up with TRBD2. The CDR3 consists of 15 residues. J lost 5 bases, V lost 4 bases, and 6 bases had no gene match. CDR1 is SGHRS and CDR2 is YFSETQ in the germline V gene. As DNA, the CDR3 is TGCGCCAGCAGCGCGGGACTAGCGGAGGGAGATACGCAGTATTTT. Translating it yields CASSAGLAEGDTQYF.

The CDR3 DNA reads as TGTGCCAGCAGTCGCCCAGGCATCAGCACAGATACGCAGTATTTT. It codes for CASSRPGISTDTQYF. The chain combines TRBV7-9 with TRBJ2-3; no clear D. Germline V gene sequence: CDR1 SEHNR, CDR2 FQNEAQ (reference sequence). The CDR3 extends over 15 amino acids. V was shortened by 6 bases and J by 0 bases, with 13 bases between the two germline ends.

The chain has TRBV18 and TRBJ1-3, with no clear D. Deletions cut 0 bases from V and 2 bases from J, with 11 bases between. The CDR3 extends over 16 amino acids. The germline gives CDR1 KGHSH, CDR2 LQKENI. The CDR3 sequence is CASSPPTGNPGNTIYF. The CDR3 DNA reads as TGTGCCAGCTCACCACCGACGGGTAATCCTGGAAACACCATATATTTT.

The V call is TRBV5-1, the J call TRBJ1-1; 10 nucleotides line up with TRBD1. The germline V gene has CDR1 SGHRS and CDR2 YFSETQ. V lost 3 bases, J lost 5 bases, and 13 bases stayed unmatched. CDR3 size: 17 residues. CDR3 region: CASSSPGQGLKWTEAFF. In DNA, the CDR3 is TGCGCCAGCAGCTCTCCGGGACAGGGGCTTAAGTGGACTGAAGCTTTCTTT.

The rearrangement links TRBV7-6 to TRBJ1-1; tentatively, D is TRBD1 (6 bases). The CDR3 contains 14 residues. Germline CDR1 reads SGHVS; CDR2 reads FNYEAQ. V was pared by 5 bases and J by 0 bases, with 10 bases between. This chain's CDR3 is CASSRTEMNTEAFF. CDR3 nucleotides: TGTGCCAGCAGCCGGACAGAAATGAACACTGAAGCTTTCTTT.